This TCR beta chain was profiled in a study of T cell repertoires in cytomegalovirus infection. Study conclusions and caveats: CMV-specific TCR beta clonotypes restricted by HLA-C dominated the ex vivo response.

In its sample, this clonotype was seen a few times. Its antigen remains unknown. This CDR3 region has 13 residues. Germline CDR1 is SGHDN and CDR2 is FVKESK. Trimming removed 1 base from V and 7 bases from J, with 10 bases in between. TCRdb processed the reads anew with MiXCR; each CDR3 protein has one entry. Here the sample spans 350,000 to 500,000 distinct CDR3 sequences, 31% being singletons. The J gene is TRBJ1-2, the V gene TRBV14; no firm D call. The clonotype was recovered from a human donor in good health (CMV status not recorded). Some clones in this sample may be carry-over from other donors' samples. Specimen: PBMCs. As DNA, the CDR3 is TGTGCCAGCAGCCAAGCGACATCGGGTGGCTACACCTTC. Protein: CASSQATSGGYTF.